Sequencing of this T cell receptor (beta chain) was carried out in a study of OX40 agonist ivuxolimab in advanced cancers. Study information: Patients received ivuxolimab, an agonistic anti-OX40 (CD134) antibody. Patients were infused with ivuxolimab every 2 weeks at 0.01 to 10 mg/kg. One patient with hepatocellular carcinoma and two with cutaneous melanoma, three in all, had partial responses. Notes on the study in general: Among the lowest levels of clonal expansion were found in partial responders at 0.1-3.0 mg/kg.

The germline gives CDR1 LNHDA, CDR2 SQIVND (reference sequence). The V and J ends lost 5 bases and 8 bases respectively, with 21 bases between them. This CDR3 spans 15 amino acids. Sequencing was performed with immunoSEQ multiplex PCR; in TCRdb, only in-frame clones are kept and a portion is missing. This sample yields 100,000 or so clones, of which approximately 87% are seen a single time; around 5.2% belongs to the top ten. Regarding this clone: Its antigen is as yet unknown.

The sequencing used CD4+ or CD8+ T cells sorted from blood, collected in a trial of the OX40 agonist ivuxolimab. This chain connects TRBV19 to TRBJ1-1, with D possibly TRBD1 on 5 matching bases. The clonotype comes from an adult with an advanced solid tumor such as melanoma, head and neck, liver or kidney cancer. The CDR3: CASSSQGLTLSEAFF. In DNA, the CDR3 is TGTGCCAGTAGTTCCCAGGGACTAACCCTATCCGAAGCTTTCTTT. Together with reference TRBV19 and TRBJ1-1, the CDR3 gives the full variable domain: DGGITQSPKYLFRKEGQNVTLSCEQNLNHDAMYWYRQDPGQGLRLIYYSQIVNDFQKGDIAEGYSVSREKKESFPLTVTSAQKNPTAFYLCASSSQGLTLSEAFFGQGTRLTVV.